These 12 T cell receptor beta chains share one sample of origin, sequenced in a study of blood T cell repertoires in COVID-19. Produced via immunoSEQ multiplex PCR; TCRdb's table is partial and in-frame only. The sample contains some 200,000 clones, roughly 94% of which appear only once. Material: peripheral blood. The origin of the receptors is a young man with COVID-19, enrolled during active disease.

This rearrangement joins TRBV7-9 to TRBJ2-7; 9 bases are shared with TRBD2. In germline, CDR1 is SEHNR, CDR2 FQNEAQ (reference sequence). V dropped 1 base and J dropped 7; count of bases not matched to a gene: 11. The CDR3 consists of 16 residues. CDR3 amino acids: CASSLGIGLAGMEQYF. The DNA of the CDR3 is TGTGCCAGCAGCTTAGGGATAGGCCTAGCGGGGATGGAGCAGTACTTC.

The chain combines TRBV15 with TRBJ1-1, with D possibly matching TRBD1 (5 bases). CDR1 LNHNV and CDR2 YYDKDF come from the germline V gene (reference sequence). Trimming pared 7 bases from V and 10 bases from J, leaving 13 bases between. The CDR3 totals 11 residues. Here the CDR3 DNA reads TGTGCCACCACCGGGCGCGGGGGAGCTTTCTTT. Amino acids: CATTGRGGAFF.

This clone was seen once. The chain is built from TRBV10-2 and TRBJ1-5; D is unclear. The CDR3 spans 12 residues. With 2 bases removed from V and 6 bases from J, the gap between germline ends came to 5 bases. CDR1 and CDR2 from the germline V gene are WSHSY and SAAADI. The CDR3 DNA is TGCGCCAGCAGTGAGCGGGGTCAGCCCCAGCATTTT. Translated, it gives CASSERGQPQHF.

The chain carries TRBV11-2 and TRBJ2-3, with 10 bases identical to TRBD2. V lost 5 bases, J lost 1 base, and 9 bases stayed unmatched. This CDR3 is 17 amino acids long. CDR1 is SGHAT, CDR2 FQNNGV, per germline. This CDR3 reads CASSRQIAGGRTDTQYF. Written as DNA, the CDR3 is TGTGCCAGCAGCCGTCAAATAGCGGGGGGTCGCACAGATACGCAGTATTTT.

V is TRBV27 and J is TRBJ2-2; 10 bases line up with TRBD2. CDR3 length: 17 amino acids. The trim removed 5 bases at V and 5 bases at J, leaving 11 bases unmatched. In germline, CDR1 is MNHEY, CDR2 SMNVEV (reference sequence). CDR3 in amino acids: CASSRIPGLATTGELFF. The CDR3 region has the DNA TGTGCCAGCAGTAGAATCCCGGGACTAGCGACTACCGGGGAGCTGTTTTTT.

This chain uses TRBV6-6 with TRBJ1-1; D is ambiguous. Germline-derived CDR1 and CDR2 are MNHNY and SVGAGI (reference sequence). The V end was cut by 4 bases, the J end by 3 bases, with 12 bases between. The CDR3 has 14 amino acids. The CDR3 region is CASSLKGRDTEAFF. The CDR3 region has the DNA TGTGCCAGCAGTTTAAAAGGGAGGGACACTGAAGCTTTCTTT.

This chain links TRBV2 with TRBJ1-1; possibly TRBD1 for D (5 bases). The germline V gene has CDR1 SNHLY and CDR2 FYNNEI. The CDR3 totals 12 residues. V lost 4 bases and J lost 4, with 7 bases in between. CDR3 bases: TGTGCCAGCAGTGGACAGCTCACTGAAGCTTTCTTT. Translating gives CASSGQLTEAFF.

V usage is TRBV5-1 and J usage is TRBJ1-6; maybe TRBD1 (6 bases). The CDR3 sequence is 16 residues long. Per the germline V gene, CDR1 is SGHRS and CDR2 is YFSETQ. V was pared by 2 bases and J by 7 bases, with 16 bases between. CDR3 DNA sequence: TGCGCCAGCAGCTTCTTGGGACAAGCGGGGAATTCACCCCTCCACTTT. Amino acid sequence: CASSFLGQAGNSPLHF.

The gene calls are TRBV5-1 and TRBJ1-3; D is possibly TRBD1 (6 bases). V was cut by 5 bases and J by 4 bases, with 25 bases left in between. Looked up from germline, CDR1 is SGHRS and CDR2 is YFSETQ. This CDR3 contains 18 residues. In nucleotides, the CDR3 is TGCGCCAGCAGTCTCGCACATCCGGGCCAGGGGACAGGAAACACCATATATTTT. Its protein is CASSLAHPGQGTGNTIYF.

The chain links TRBV6-5 to TRBJ2-5; D is possibly TRBD1 (7 bases). Germline CDR1 is MNHEY and CDR2 is SVGAGI. V dropped 2 bases and J dropped 7 bases, with 14 bases sitting between them. The CDR3 is made up of 14 amino acids. In nucleotides, the CDR3 is TGTGCCAGCAGTTACGACCGGCAGGGGGGGACCCAGTACTTC. Translated, it gives CASSYDRQGGTQYF.

The chain combines TRBV29-1 with TRBJ2-7; 7 nucleotides line up with TRBD1. The trim removed 7 bases at V and 2 bases at J, leaving 8 bases unmatched. The CDR3 is made up of 13 amino acids. CDR1 and CDR2 from the germline V gene are SQVTM and ANQGSEA. The CDR3 DNA reads TGCAGCGCAGCCGGGACAGAAACCTACGAGCAGTACTTC. Its translation is CSAAGTETYEQYF.

The rearrangement links TRBV5-1 to TRBJ2-7, with D tentatively TRBD1 (6 bases). This CDR3 is 14 amino acids long. Trimming took off 4 bases at V and 6 bases at J, with 17 bases between the two ends. The germline V gene encodes CDR1 SGHRS and CDR2 YFSETQ. The CDR3 sequence is CASSLGQGDGEQYF. The CDR3 bases are TGCGCCAGCAGCCTGGGACAAGGGGATGGCGAGCAGTACTTC.